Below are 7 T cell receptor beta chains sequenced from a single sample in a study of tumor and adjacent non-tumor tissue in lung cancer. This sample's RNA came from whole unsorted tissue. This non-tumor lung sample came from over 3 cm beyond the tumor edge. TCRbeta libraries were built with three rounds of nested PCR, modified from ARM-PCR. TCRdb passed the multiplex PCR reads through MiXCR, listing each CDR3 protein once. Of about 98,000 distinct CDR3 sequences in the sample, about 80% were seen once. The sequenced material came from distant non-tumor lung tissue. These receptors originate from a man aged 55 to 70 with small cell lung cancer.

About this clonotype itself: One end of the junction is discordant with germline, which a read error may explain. CDR3 sequence reads: CASSSESRTCGSGNEHFF. The CDR3 DNA sequence: TGTGCTAGCAGCTCAGAATCGAGGACTTGCGGGAGTGGTAATGAGCACTTCTTC. The rearrangement links TRBV11-1 to TRBJ2-1; TRBD2 aligns across 7 bases. Germline lookup yields CDR1 SGHAT and CDR2 FQDESV (reference sequence). The CDR3 loop spans 18 amino acids. Variable domain in full (rest from reference TRBV11-1 and TRBJ2-1): EAEVAQSPRYKITEKSQAVAFWCDPISGHATLYWYRQILGQGPELLVQFQDESVVDDSQLPKDRFSAERLKGVDSTLKIQPAELGDSAMYLCASSSESRTCGSGNEHFFGPGTRLTVL.

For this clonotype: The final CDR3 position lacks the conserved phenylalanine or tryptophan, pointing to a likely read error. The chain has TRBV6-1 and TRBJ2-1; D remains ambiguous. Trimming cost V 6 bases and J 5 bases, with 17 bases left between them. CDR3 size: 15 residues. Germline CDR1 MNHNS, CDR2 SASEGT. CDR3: CASRYWTEPDNEQFL. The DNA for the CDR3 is TGTGCCAGCAGGTACTGGACCGAGCCGGACAATGAGCAGTTCTTA.

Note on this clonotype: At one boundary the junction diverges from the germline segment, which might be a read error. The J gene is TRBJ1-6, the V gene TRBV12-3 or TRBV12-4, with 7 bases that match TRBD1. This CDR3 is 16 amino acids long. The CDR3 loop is CTSSEFGTDNNSPPHF. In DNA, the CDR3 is TGTACCAGCAGCGAATTCGGGACAGATAATAATTCACCCCCCCACTTT.

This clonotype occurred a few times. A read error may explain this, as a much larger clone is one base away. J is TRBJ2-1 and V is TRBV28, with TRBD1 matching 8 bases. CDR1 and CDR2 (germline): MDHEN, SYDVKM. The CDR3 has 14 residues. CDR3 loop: CVSSFIQGADEQFF. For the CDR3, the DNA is TGTGTCAGCAGTTTCATCCAGGGGGCAGATGAGCAGTTCTTC.

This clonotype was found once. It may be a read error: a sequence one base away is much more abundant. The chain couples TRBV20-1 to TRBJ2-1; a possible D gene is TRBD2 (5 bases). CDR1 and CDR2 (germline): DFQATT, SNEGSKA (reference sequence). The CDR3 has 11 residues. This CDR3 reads CSARLANEEFF. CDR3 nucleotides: TGCAGTGCTAGACTAGCTAATGAGGAGTTCTTC.

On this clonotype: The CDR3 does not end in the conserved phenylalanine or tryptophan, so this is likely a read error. As DNA, the CDR3 is TGTGCCAGCAGCTTAGACGGGTGGCTCTCCCACAATGAGCAGTTCTTA. It translates to CASSLDGWLSHNEQFL. V gene TRBV11-2 combines with J gene TRBJ2-1; D remains ambiguous. The germline V gene has CDR1 SGHAT and CDR2 FQNNGV. This CDR3 has 16 amino acids.

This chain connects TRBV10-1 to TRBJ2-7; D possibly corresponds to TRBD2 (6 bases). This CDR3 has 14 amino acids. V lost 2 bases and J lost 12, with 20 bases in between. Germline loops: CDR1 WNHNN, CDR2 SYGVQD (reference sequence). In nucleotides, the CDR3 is TGCGCCAGCAGTGAGGGAGGGAGCCCTAACGAACTGTACGTC. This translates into CASSEGGSPNELYV.